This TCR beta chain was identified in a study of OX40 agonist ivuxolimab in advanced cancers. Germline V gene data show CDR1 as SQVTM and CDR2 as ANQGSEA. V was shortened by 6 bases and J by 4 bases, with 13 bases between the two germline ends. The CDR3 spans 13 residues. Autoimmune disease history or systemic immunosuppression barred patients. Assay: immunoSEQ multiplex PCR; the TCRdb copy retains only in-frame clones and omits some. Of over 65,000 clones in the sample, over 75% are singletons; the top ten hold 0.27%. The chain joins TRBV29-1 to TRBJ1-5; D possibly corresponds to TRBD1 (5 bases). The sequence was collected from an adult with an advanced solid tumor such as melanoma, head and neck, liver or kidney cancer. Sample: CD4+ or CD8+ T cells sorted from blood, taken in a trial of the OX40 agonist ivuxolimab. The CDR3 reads CSVSPAGNQPQHF. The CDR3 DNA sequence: TGCAGCGTCTCCCCCGCAGGGAATCAGCCCCAGCATTTT.